These 4 T cell receptor beta chains share one sample of origin, sequenced in a study of cytomegalovirus exposure and HLA in healthy donors (dated by TCRdb to between 2016 and 2019). The library was made by the immunoSEQ multiplex PCR assay. For the multiplex PCR, a mixture combining 60 forward primers for TCR Vbeta segments and 13 reverse primers for TCR Jbeta segments was used. In TCRdb, the immuneACCESS table is reduced to in-frame sequences with V and J assigned. These tables do not hold every clone; where another copy was compared, an unresolved V gene accounts for under half, and the others remain unexplained. The sample records under 150,000 clones, roughly 80% of which are singletons. In total, the top ten clones hold around 10% of the sample. The sample was PBMCs. The receptor source for this set is a woman in her 50s in good health and CMV-seropositive.

The chain employs TRBV11-2 and TRBJ2-2; 10 positions agree with TRBD2. Germline assignment: CDR1 SGHAT and CDR2 FQNNGV. V lost 1 base, J lost 4 bases, and 3 bases stayed unmatched. The CDR3 extends over 16 amino acids. Written as DNA, the CDR3 is TGTGCCAGCAGCTTAGTGGGACTAGCGAGCACCGGGGAGCTGTTTTTT. Amino acids: CASSLVGLASTGELFF.

The chain joins TRBV2 to TRBJ1-5, with 8 bases aligning to TRBD1. Trimming cost V 6 bases and J 4 bases; bases outside gene matches: 8. The V gene's germline CDR1 is SNHLY and CDR2 FYNNEI. The CDR3 is 15 residues long. For the CDR3, the DNA is TGTGCCAGCAGAAGAACAGGGGGGGAGAATCAGCCCCAGCATTTT. Translated, it gives CASRRTGGENQPQHF. Combining the CDR3 with reference TRBV2 and TRBJ1-5 gives the whole variable domain EPEVTQTPSHQVTQMGQEVILRCVPISNHLYFYWYRQILGQKVEFLVSFYNNEISEKSEIFDDQFSVERPDGSNFTLKIRSTKLEDSAMYFCASRRTGGENQPQHFGDGTRLSIL.

The chain uses TRBV5-1 and TRBJ1-3; 7 positions agree with TRBD1. This CDR3 is built from 14 residues. V dropped 4 bases and J dropped 3; count of bases not matched to a gene: 4. CDR1 and CDR2 from the germline V gene are SGHRS and YFSETQ. The CDR3 spells CASSGGQIGNTIYF. The CDR3 DNA is TGCGCCAGCAGCGGGGGACAGATTGGAAACACCATATATTTT. Combining the CDR3 with reference TRBV5-1 and TRBJ1-3 gives the whole variable domain KAGVTQTPRYLIKTRGQQVTLSCSPISGHRSVSWYQQTPGQGLQFLFEYFSETQRNKGNFPGRFSGRQFSNSRSEMNVSTLELGDSALYLCASSGGQIGNTIYFGEGSWLTVV.

In its sample, this clone ranks as medium-sized. This chain connects TRBV2 to TRBJ2-5, with 10 bases aligning to TRBD1. The CDR3 has 15 residues. Germline loops: CDR1 SNHLY, CDR2 FYNNEI. V dropped 5 bases and J dropped 4; count of bases not matched to a gene: 7. DNA for the CDR3: TGTGCCAGCAGTCCGACAGGGGGCGCAGGAGAGACCCAGTACTTC. Protein product: CASSPTGGAGETQYF.